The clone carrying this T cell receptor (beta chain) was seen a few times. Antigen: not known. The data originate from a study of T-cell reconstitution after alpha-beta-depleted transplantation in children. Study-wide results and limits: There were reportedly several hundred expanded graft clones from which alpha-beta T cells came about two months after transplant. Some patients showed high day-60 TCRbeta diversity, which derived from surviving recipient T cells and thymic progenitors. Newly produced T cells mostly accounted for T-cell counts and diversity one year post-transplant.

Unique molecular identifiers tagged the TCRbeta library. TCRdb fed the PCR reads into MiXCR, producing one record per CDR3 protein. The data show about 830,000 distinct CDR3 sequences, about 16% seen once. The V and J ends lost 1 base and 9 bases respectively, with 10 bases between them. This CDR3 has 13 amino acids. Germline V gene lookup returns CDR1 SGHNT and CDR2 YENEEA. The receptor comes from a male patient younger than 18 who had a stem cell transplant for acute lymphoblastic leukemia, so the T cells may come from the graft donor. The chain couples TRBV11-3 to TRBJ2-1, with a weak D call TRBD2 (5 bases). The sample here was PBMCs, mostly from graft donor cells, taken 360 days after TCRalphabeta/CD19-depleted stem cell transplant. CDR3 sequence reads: CASSLVEAGEQFF. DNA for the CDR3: TGTGCCAGCAGCTTAGTGGAGGCAGGTGAGCAGTTCTTC.